The rows below give T cell receptor beta chains drawn from one sample of a study of response to subunit inactivated influenza vaccine. TCRdb ran MiXCR on the RT-PCR reads and lists one entry per CDR3 protein. Seen here are a few hundred thousand distinct CDR3 sequences, 12% to 15% observed once, and the top ten hold around 10%. The sequenced sample was PBMCs from blood, obtained roughly 12 days after vaccination. The receptors were gathered from a man aged 45-65 years who received an inactivated influenza vaccine. The CDR3 runs from the conserved cysteine through the conserved F or W. A D gene is named only where the DNA matches it firmly. Size values are once, few and many counts, or a class for expanded clones, and some rows have none.

>TRBV6-2/TRBV6-3|few|TRBD1|13|TRBJ2-5
TGTGCCAGCAGGAGGGGACAGCGAGAGACCCAGTACTTC
CASRRGQRETQYF
>TRBV4-3|few|TRBD1|14|TRBJ1-2
TGCGCCAGCAGTATCGGGACAGGGGGCTATGGCTACACCTTC
CASSIGTGGYGYTF
>TRBV20-1|few|NA|15|TRBJ2-4
TGCAGTGCTAGAGTTTCGGGACACTTTCTGAACATTCAGTACTTC
CSARVSGHFLNIQYF
>TRBV12-3/TRBV12-4|once|NA|20|TRBJ2-1
TGTGCCACCTCTTCTCGTCGAGGGGCCATCGGAATCAGCTCCTACAATGAGCAGTTCTTC
CATSSRRGAIGISSYNEQFF
>TRBV28|few|TRBD1|15|TRBJ1-2
TGTGCCAGCAGCCAGGCTACCGGGACAGCCTATGGCTACACCTTC
CASSQATGTAYGYTF
>TRBV20-1|few|NA|16|TRBJ1-5
TGCAGTGCTAGAGCTCCGGGAGGCGGCCGGACACAGCCCCAGCATTTT
CSARAPGGGRTQPQHF
>TRBV5-1|NA|NA|16|TRBJ2-3
TGCGCCAGCGCGCTCCTTGGAGGCTGGAGCACAGATACGCAGTATTTT
CASALLGGWSTDTQYF
>TRBV6-2/TRBV6-3|few|NA|12|TRBJ2-7
TGTGCTATAGCACGACGGACCTACGAGCAGTACTTC
CAIARRTYEQYF
>TRBV12-3/TRBV12-4|NA|TRBD1|15|TRBJ2-1
TGTGCCAGCAGCCCGTTGTGGGGGCAGGGGGATGAGCAGTTCTTC
CASSPLWGQGDEQFF
>TRBV6-1|few|TRBD1|15|TRBJ1-6
TGTGCCAGCAGTGGCCCGACAGGGGGCAATTCACCCCTCCACTTT
CASSGPTGGNSPLHF
>TRBV20-1|few|NA|16|TRBJ2-1
TGCAGTGCTAGAGATCATTGGGGAAACTCCTACAATGAGCAGTTCTTC
CSARDHWGNSYNEQFF
>TRBV12-3/TRBV12-4|few|TRBD1|16|TRBJ1-5
TGTGCCAGCAGGGTGGGACAGGGCTATAGCAATCAGCCCCAGCATTTT
CASRVGQGYSNQPQHF
>TRBV28|NA|NA|16|TRBJ2-5
TGTGCCAGCTCAACTTTAGGCGTAGGGGGTCCTGAGACCCAGTACTTC
CASSTLGVGGPETQYF
>TRBV20-1|NA|NA|15|TRBJ2-3
TGCAGTGCCGGCGACGGAGACCTGGCGACAGATACGCAGTATTTT
CSAGDGDLATDTQYF
>TRBV5-1|NA|TRBD2|16|TRBJ2-1
TGCGCCAGCAGCTTGGTTGGCGGGGGGGCCCGGAATGAGCAGTTCTTC
CASSLVGGGARNEQFF
>TRBV7-2|many|NA|15|TRBJ2-3
TGTGCCAGCAGCTTAGTTGCGGGGACCCCAGATACGCAGTATTTT
CASSLVAGTPDTQYF
>TRBV20-1|NA|NA|14|TRBJ1-6
TGCAGTGCTAGAGGGACCTTGTGGAGTTCACCCCTCCACTTT
CSARGTLWSSPLHF
>TRBV25-1|NA|TRBD2|14|TRBJ2-7
TGTGCCAGCAGTGGGTCTAGCGGGAGGTACGAGCAGTACTTC
CASSGSSGRYEQYF
>TRBV7-2|few|TRBD2|14|TRBJ2-1
TGTGCCAGCAGCGCACACCGGGACTACTTATTGCAGTTCTTC
CASSAHRDYLLQFF
>TRBV7-8|NA|TRBD2|17|TRBJ2-4
TGTGCCAGCAGCTTAGCGCTGGGCGGGAGGGGCAAAAACATTCAGTACTTC
CASSLALGGRGKNIQYF
>TRBV7-9|NA|NA|13|TRBJ1-2
TGTGCCAGCAGGCCCGGACAGACTCTAAGCTACACCTTC
CASRPGQTLSYTF
>TRBV6-1|NA|TRBD1|17|TRBJ1-4
TGTGCCAGTAAAGGGACAGGGGGAAGGGGGGAAAATGAAAAACTGTTTTTT
CASKGTGGRGENEKLFF
>TRBV12-3/TRBV12-4|few|NA|13|TRBJ1-1
TGTGCCAGCAGCACAGACGAGAACACTGAAGCTTTCTTT
CASSTDENTEAFF
>TRBV20-1|few|TRBD1|13|TRBJ2-3
TGCAGTGCTAGAAGGACAGGGTCGGATACGCAGTATTTT
CSARRTGSDTQYF
>TRBV6-2/TRBV6-3|NA|TRBD1|14|TRBJ2-1
TGTGCCAGCACCCTAGGACAGGGGTCCAATGAGCAGTTCTTC
CASTLGQGSNEQFF
>TRBV11-2|NA|TRBD2|16|TRBJ2-1
TGTGCCAGCAGCTACCCGACTAGCGGGGCCTACAATGAGCAGTTCTTC
CASSYPTSGAYNEQFF
>TRBV7-2|few|NA|12|TRBJ2-1
TGTGCCAGCAGCGATCAGGGTAAAAGGCAGTTCTTC
CASSDQGKRQFF
>TRBV20-1|few|TRBD2|15|TRBJ2-7
TGCAGTGCTAGAGATACTAGCGGGATCTTCTACGAGCAGTACTTC
CSARDTSGIFYEQYF
>TRBV6-2/TRBV6-3|few|TRBD2|17|TRBJ2-3
TGTGCCAGCAGTGCCGCGGGACTAGCGGATAACACAGATACGCAGTATTTT
CASSAAGLADNTDTQYF
>TRBV4-2|NA|NA|13|TRBJ1-5
TGTGCCAGCAGCCAAGAGGGTGATCAGCCCCAGCATTTT
CASSQEGDQPQHF
>TRBV9|few|NA|13|TRBJ1-2
TGTGCCAGCAGCGTTTTTTCGGGTAACGGCTACACCTTC
CASSVFSGNGYTF
>TRBV6-5|NA|NA|14|TRBJ2-7
TGTGCCAGCAGTTCCAGGGGAGAGTCCTACGAGCAGTACTTC
CASSSRGESYEQYF
>TRBV5-1|NA|NA|15|TRBJ1-5
TGCGCCAGCAGCTTCAAGGGACGGGAAAATCAGCCCCAGCATTTT
CASSFKGRENQPQHF
>TRBV3-1|NA|NA|15|TRBJ2-1
TGTGCCAGCAGCCAATACCGGGACATCAACAATGAGCAGTTCTTC
CASSQYRDINNEQFF
>TRBV6-5|NA|NA|16|TRBJ1-2
TGTGCCAGCAGTTACTCTCGCCGGGGCCCAGGCTATGGCTACACCTTC
CASSYSRRGPGYGYTF
>TRBV29-1|few|NA|11|TRBJ1-2
TGCAGCGGGGGGGTCAGGGGAGGCTACACCTTC
CSGGVRGGYTF
>TRBV12-3/TRBV12-4|many|NA|13|TRBJ1-5
TGTGCCAGCAACCTGGGGCTGGAGCAGCCCCAGCATTTT
CASNLGLEQPQHF
>TRBV11-2|NA|TRBD2|15|TRBJ2-1
TGTGCCAGCAGCTTAAGCGGGGGGGAGTACAATGAGCAGTTCTTC
CASSLSGGEYNEQFF
>TRBV28|many|NA|14|TRBJ2-1
TGTGCCAGCACCATGAGGGCGTTGGTCAATGAGCAGTTCTTC
CASTMRALVNEQFF
>TRBV10-3|few|TRBD2|17|TRBJ2-1
TGTGCCATCAGAACCGGGACTAGCGGGAGAGAGTACAATGAGCAGTTCTTC
CAIRTGTSGREYNEQFF
>TRBV5-6|few|NA|14|TRBJ1-2
TGTGCCAGCAGCTTGCTACAGGGAACTCATGGCTACACCTTC
CASSLLQGTHGYTF
>TRBV30|many|NA|11|TRBJ2-7
TGTGCCTGGAACCTAGACTACGAGCAGTACTTC
CAWNLDYEQYF
>TRBV27|few|TRBD1|13|TRBJ2-7
TGTGCCAGCAGCGGGACAGGGGGCTTCGAGCAGTACTTC
CASSGTGGFEQYF
>TRBV11-2|NA|NA|13|TRBJ1-4
TGTGCCAGCCGCCTGTTAGCTAATGAAAAACTGTTTTTT
CASRLLANEKLFF
>TRBV29-1|NA|TRBD2|15|TRBJ2-1
TGCAGCATCCTCGAACCGGGACTAGGCTACAATGAGCAGTTCTTC
CSILEPGLGYNEQFF
>TRBV10-1|many|NA|15|TRBJ2-1
TGCGCCAGCAGTGAATTCCAGGGCTCCTACAATGAGCAGTTCTTC
CASSEFQGSYNEQFF
>TRBV14|NA|TRBD2|18|TRBJ2-1
TGTGCCAGCAGCCAAGGACTAGCGGGAGGGCCGGCAGGAAATGAGCAGTTCTTC
CASSQGLAGGPAGNEQFF
>TRBV3-1|NA|TRBD2|14|TRBJ2-1
TGTGCCAGCAGTACCAGCGGGAGGTTCAATGAGCAGTTCTTC
CASSTSGRFNEQFF
>TRBV7-9|NA|NA|15|TRBJ2-5
TGTGCCACCAACACCTGGGTTTCGTACCAAGAGACCCAGTACTTC
CATNTWVSYQETQYF
>TRBV28|NA|NA|10|TRBJ1-5
TGTGCCAGCGGTTCTCAGCCCCAGCATTTT
CASGSQPQHF
>TRBV6-2/TRBV6-3|few|TRBD2|13|TRBJ2-1
TGTGCCGGAGGGCGGGGGGGCCCCAATGAGCAGTTCTTC
CAGGRGGPNEQFF
>TRBV12-3/TRBV12-4|NA|NA|16|TRBJ1-6
TGTGCCAGCAGTGACAAGACAGATTTTTTGTTTTCACCCCTCCACTTT
CASSDKTDFLFSPLHF
>TRBV9|few|TRBD2|16|TRBJ2-1
TGTGCCAGCAGCGTAGGTGCGGGAGTTTCCCACAATGAGCAGTTCTTC
CASSVGAGVSHNEQFF